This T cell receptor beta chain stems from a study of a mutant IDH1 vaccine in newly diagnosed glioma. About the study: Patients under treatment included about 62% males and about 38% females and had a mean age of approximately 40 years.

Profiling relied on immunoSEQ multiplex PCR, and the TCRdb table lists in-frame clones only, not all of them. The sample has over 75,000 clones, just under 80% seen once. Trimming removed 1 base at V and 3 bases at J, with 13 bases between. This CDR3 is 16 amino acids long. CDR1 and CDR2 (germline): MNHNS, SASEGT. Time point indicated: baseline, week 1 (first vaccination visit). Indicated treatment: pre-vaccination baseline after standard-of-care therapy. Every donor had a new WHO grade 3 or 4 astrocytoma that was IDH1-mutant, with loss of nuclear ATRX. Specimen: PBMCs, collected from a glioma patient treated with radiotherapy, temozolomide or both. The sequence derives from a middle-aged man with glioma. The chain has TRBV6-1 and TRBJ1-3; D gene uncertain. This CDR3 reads CASSEGPDWSGNTIYF. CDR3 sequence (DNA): TGTGCCAGCAGTGAAGGTCCGGACTGGAGTGGAAACACCATATATTTT.